These 12 T cell receptor beta chains came from one sample sequenced in a study of shared clonotypes between healthy human individuals. Method: immunoSEQ multiplex PCR; TCRdb's copy keeps in-frame clones and lacks some. Of 550,000 to 600,000 clones in the sample, roughly 79% were seen once. Sequenced input: PBMCs. These receptors all stem from a woman aged 40 to 50 in good health. Some clones in this sample may be carry-over from other donors' samples.

This clone occurred a few times. V and J are TRBV2 and TRBJ2-1; D remains ambiguous. The germline V gene encodes CDR1 SNHLY and CDR2 FYNNEI. The CDR3 is 14 amino acids. V lost 6 bases and J lost 0, with 9 bases in between. The CDR3 reads CASSPRSSYNEQFF. The DNA of the CDR3 is TGTGCCAGCAGCCCCAGATCCTCCTACAATGAGCAGTTCTTC. The entire variable domain, with the rest obtained from reference TRBV2 and TRBJ2-1, is as follows: EPEVTQTPSHQVTQMGQEVILRCVPISNHLYFYWYRQILGQKVEFLVSFYNNEISEKSEIFDDQFSVERPDGSNFTLKIRSTKLEDSAMYFCASSPRSSYNEQFFGPGTRLTVL.

The chain uses TRBV30 and TRBJ2-3, with D perhaps matching TRBD1 or TRBD2 (5 bases each). The germline V and J ends were trimmed by 5 bases and 5 bases, with 14 bases remaining between them. CDR1 is GTSNPN and CDR2 is SVGIG in the germline V gene (reference sequence). The CDR3 has 13 residues. CDR3 coding DNA: TGTGCCTGGGGAACGAGGGGCAGAGATACGCAGTATTTT. It encodes CAWGTRGRDTQYF.

CDR3 amino acids: CARIPRGSGTSGRGAHNEQFF. The DNA for the CDR3 is TGTGCCAGAATTCCGAGGGGATCCGGGACTAGCGGGAGGGGGGCTCACAATGAGCAGTTCTTC. The chain combines TRBV5-3 with TRBJ2-1, with TRBD2 identical over 16 bases. TRBV5-3 is filed as an ORF, its function uncertain. The CDR3 consists of 21 residues. J was trimmed by 5 bases and V by 6 bases; bases with no gene match: 20.

This clone was counted many times. The chain recombines TRBV2 with TRBJ1-2; 8 positions agree with TRBD1. The CDR3 spans 13 residues. From germline, CDR1 is SNHLY and CDR2 FYNNEI. Trimming took 9 bases from V and 7 from J; bases not matched to a gene: 10. The CDR3 region is CARTGTGSSGYTF. The CDR3 DNA is TGTGCCAGAACCGGGACAGGAAGTTCTGGCTACACCTTC.

The rearrangement uses TRBV7-9 and TRBJ2-1; 7 nucleotides match TRBD2. Germline V gene data show CDR1 as SEHNR and CDR2 as FQNEAQ (reference sequence). Unmatched junction bases numbered 4, after V lost 1 base and J lost 4 bases. This CDR3 spans 15 amino acids. The CDR3 nucleotides are TGTGCCAGCAGCTTAGGATGGACTAGATACAATGAGCAGTTCTTC. Translating gives CASSLGWTRYNEQFF.

The chain carries TRBV23-1 and TRBJ1-2; tentative D call: TRBD1 (5 bases). TRBV23-1 is given ORF status, its function remaining uncertain. CDR3 size: 16 residues. Deletions cut 0 bases from V and 4 bases from J, with 15 bases between. The CDR3 protein is CASSQSRGADAYGYTF. The CDR3 DNA sequence: TGCGCCAGCAGTCAATCGAGGGGTGCAGACGCCTATGGCTACACCTTC.

This clone was seen a few times. The same CDR3 can be traced to other DNA sequences in this sample. The genes are TRBV19 and TRBJ1-1; 7 bases are a match to TRBD1. This CDR3 is 13 amino acids long. V trimming: 4 bases; J trimming: 3 bases; junction bases outside the gene matches: 2. The germline V gene encodes CDR1 LNHDA and CDR2 SQIVND (reference sequence). CDR3 protein: CASSTTGDTEAFF. The CDR3 DNA reads as TGTGCCAGTAGTACAACAGGGGACACTGAAGCTTTCTTT.

Of note for this clone: The junction does not match germline at one end; this may be a read error. This chain joins TRBV6-1 and TRBJ2-1, with TRBD2 matching 7 bases. There are 12 residues in the CDR3. Germline V gene data show CDR1 as MNHNS and CDR2 as SASEGT. CDR3 protein: CASSEGLTSELF. The CDR3, as DNA: TGTGCCAGCAGCGAGGGGTTAACTAGCGAACTCTTC.

On this clone: In the same sample, other DNA sequences code for this CDR3. This chain uses TRBV18 with TRBJ2-7; D unresolved. V shed 3 bases and J shed 5 bases, with 8 bases lying between them. Germline-derived CDR1 and CDR2 are KGHSH and LQKENI. The CDR3 is 12 residues long. CDR3 region: CASSPSSDEQYF. The CDR3 region has the DNA TGTGCCAGCTCACCCAGTTCAGACGAGCAGTACTTC.

This sequence joins TRBV4-2 and TRBJ1-4; TRBD1 is a possible D gene (6 bases). This CDR3 comprises 15 residues. The ends were cut back, 2 bases at V and 3 bases at J, with 10 bases in the middle. Per germline, CDR1 LGHNA and CDR2 YNFKEQ. The CDR3 here is CASSQNRQANEKLFF. For the CDR3, the DNA is TGTGCCAGCAGCCAAAATCGACAGGCTAATGAAAAACTGTTTTTT.

This rearrangement joins TRBV27 to TRBJ2-7; 11 bases fit TRBD2. CDR3 length: 15 amino acids. With 4 bases clipped from V and 7 bases from J, the junction kept 9 bases outside the gene matches. Germline V CDR1 and CDR2: MNHEY, SMNVEV (reference sequence). CDR3 bases: TGTGCCAGCAGTTCACCACTAGCGGGAGTGGGTGAGCAGTACTTC. It translates to CASSSPLAGVGEQYF.

This chain joins TRBV10-3 and TRBJ1-4; possibly TRBD1 for D (6 bases). The germline gives CDR1 ENHRY, CDR2 SYGVKD. The V and J ends lost 10 bases and 4 bases respectively, with 13 bases between them. CDR3 length: 13 residues. CDR3 amino acids: CATQGQDNEKLFF. The CDR3 DNA reads as TGTGCCACACAGGGACAAGATAATGAAAAACTGTTTTTT.